These 21 T cell receptor beta chains share one sample of origin, sequenced in a study of blood T cell repertoires in COVID-19. TCRdb's table, derived via immunoSEQ multiplex PCR, lists solely in-frame clones and lacks some. The profile covers roughly 150,000 clones, with roughly 78% appearing a single time and 15% to 20% taken by the ten largest. Sequencing used PBMCs or T cells enriched from blood (not recorded which). The receptors were gathered from a woman in her 70s in a cohort exposed to, infected with or recovered from COVID-19 (not recorded which).

The chain uses TRBV7-2 and TRBJ2-1; 7 nucleotides align to TRBD2. The CDR3 consists of 16 residues. V was pared by 5 bases and J by 3 bases, with 10 bases of the junction left unmatched. Germline V gives CDR1 SGHTA, CDR2 FQGNSA. CDR3 sequence: CASSPSGSGYYNEQFF. In DNA form, the CDR3 reads TGTGCCAGCAGCCCCTCAGGTAGCGGGTACTACAATGAGCAGTTCTTC.

The table lists this clone with a count of one. This rearrangement joins TRBV5-1 to TRBJ1-5; TRBD1 aligns across 11 bases. There are 14 residues in the CDR3. The germline V gene has CDR1 SGHRS and CDR2 YFSETQ. V lost 7 bases and J lost 6; bases outside the gene matches: 6. The CDR3 here is CASSTGTGGQPQHF. The CDR3 DNA follows: TGCGCCAGCTCGACAGGGACAGGGGGTCAGCCCCAGCATTTT.

This clone was seen at least ten times. This sequence joins TRBV5-4 and TRBJ2-1, with D maybe TRBD1 (5 bases). The V end was cut by 0 bases, the J end by 4 bases, with 14 bases between. CDR1 is SGHNT, CDR2 YYREEE, per germline (reference sequence). The CDR3 contains 16 residues. CDR3 sequence reads: CASSLERGINYNEQFF. In DNA, the CDR3 is TGTGCCAGCAGCTTGGAAAGGGGAATAAATTACAATGAGCAGTTCTTC.

The chain joins TRBV28 to TRBJ1-2, with 11 bases identical to TRBD1. The trim removed 8 bases at V and 7 bases at J, leaving 6 bases unmatched. The CDR3 consists of 13 residues. CDR1 MDHEN and CDR2 SYDVKM come from the germline V gene. CDR3 sequence (DNA): TGTGCCAGCTGGGACAGGGGGACCTTTGGCTACACCTTC. Protein: CASWDRGTFGYTF.

The genes are TRBV27 and TRBJ2-7, with TRBD1 matching over 8 bases. Germline CDR1 reads MNHEY; CDR2 reads SMNVEV (reference sequence). V was clipped by 3 bases and J by 7 bases; unmatched bases: 11. The CDR3 covers 15 residues. CDR3 sequence reads: CASSFPGQGSREQYF. DNA of the CDR3: TGTGCCAGCAGTTTCCCCGGACAGGGCTCTAGGGAGCAGTACTTC.

The rearrangement uses TRBV14 and TRBJ1-1; tentatively, D is TRBD1 (5 bases). Germline V gene data show CDR1 as SGHDN and CDR2 as FVKESK. This CDR3 has 13 residues. Trimming shortened V by 4 bases and J by 4 bases, and 10 bases separated the two germline ends. As DNA, the CDR3 is TGTGCCAGCAGCCTCCAGGGTGGCACTGAAGCTTTCTTT. Protein product: CASSLQGGTEAFF. Using reference TRBV14 and TRBJ1-1 for the parts outside the CDR3, the full variable domain is EAGVTQFPSHSVIEKGQTVTLRCDPISGHDNLYWYRRVMGKEIKFLLHFVKESKQDESGMPNNRFLAERTGGTYSTLKVQPAELEDSGVYFCASSLQGGTEAFFGQGTRLTVV.

This rearrangement joins TRBV28 to TRBJ2-5; D perhaps matches TRBD2 (6 bases). Germline-derived CDR1 and CDR2 are MDHEN and SYDVKM. This CDR3 contains 14 residues. Between the trimmed V and J ends, which lost 5 bases and 3 bases, there was a span of 13 bases. The CDR3 region is CASSPGTYKETQYF. For the CDR3, the DNA is TGTGCCAGCAGTCCCGGGACTTACAAAGAGACCCAGTACTTC.

The J gene is TRBJ2-1, the V gene TRBV7-9; the match to TRBD2 covers 10 bases. The CDR3 consists of 15 residues. Trimming took 1 base from V and 6 from J; bases not matched to a gene: 3. The V gene's germline CDR1 is SEHNR and CDR2 FQNEAQ (reference sequence). The CDR3 DNA sequence: TGTGCCAGCAGCTTAGTACTAGCGGGGACCAATGAGCAGTTCTTC. Translated: CASSLVLAGTNEQFF. Full variable domain (outside the CDR3, taken from reference TRBV7-9 and TRBJ2-1): DTGVSQNPRHKITKRGQNVTFRCDPISEHNRLYWYRQTLGQGPEFLTYFQNEAQLEKSRLLSDRFSAERPKGSFSTLEIQRTEQGDSAMYLCASSLVLAGTNEQFFGPGTRLTVL.

For this clone: A much more abundant neighbour one base away suggests this may be a read error. The rearrangement links TRBV7-2 to TRBJ2-7; possibly TRBD2 for D (5 bases). Trimming stripped 0 bases from V and 7 bases from J, with 7 bases between. The CDR3 extends over 12 amino acids. CDR1 and CDR2 from the germline V gene are SGHTA and FQGNSA. The CDR3 DNA sequence: TGTGCCAGCAGCTTAGCAGGGAGAGAGCAGTACTTC. Protein sequence: CASSLAGREQYF. Looking up the rest from reference TRBV7-2 and TRBJ2-7 gives the full variable domain: GAGVSQSPSNKVTEKGKDVELRCDPISGHTALYWYRQSLGQGLEFLIYFQGNSAPDKSGLPSDRFSAERTGGSVSTLTIQRTQQEDSAVYLCASSLAGREQYFGPGTRLTVT.

J is TRBJ2-3 and V is TRBV29-1, with 8 bases fitting TRBD1. Germline-derived CDR1 and CDR2 are SQVTM and ANQGSEA. CDR3 length: 14 residues. Trimming cost V 4 bases and J 0 bases; bases outside gene matches: 3. CDR3 in DNA: TGCAGCGTTGGGACAGGGTCTAGCACAGATACGCAGTATTTT. This translates into CSVGTGSSTDTQYF.

The V gene is TRBV19, the J gene TRBJ2-4; the match to TRBD1 covers 8 bases. Germline CDR1 reads LNHDA; CDR2 reads SQIVND (reference sequence). The CDR3 covers 16 residues. The CDR3 reads CTALDRGRVPKNIQYF. In nucleotides, the CDR3 is TGTACCGCCCTAGACAGGGGAAGAGTTCCCAAAAACATTCAGTACTTC.

The chain uses TRBV7-3 and TRBJ2-1; 13 bases match TRBD2. Germline V CDR1 and CDR2: SGHTA, FQGTGA. There are 16 residues in the CDR3. The V segment lost 5 bases and the J segment 4 bases; nucleotides outside the gene matches: 5. CDR3 DNA sequence: TGTGCCAGCAGCCCCCGACTAGCGGGAGGTTACAATGAGCAGTTCTTC. Its translation is CASSPRLAGGYNEQFF.

CDR3 residues: CASSPSDDRVPMDYF. CDR3 in DNA: TGTGCCAGCAGTCCCAGCGACGACAGGGTGCCTATGGACTACTTC. The chain is built from TRBV28 and TRBJ2-7; 7 bases fit TRBD1. The CDR3 loop spans 15 amino acids. Trimming took 5 bases from V and 13 from J; bases not matched to a gene: 20. Germline lookup yields CDR1 MDHEN and CDR2 SYDVKM.

This clone occurred a few times. The chain couples TRBV12-5 to TRBJ2-5, with a weak D call TRBD2 (6 bases). The CDR3 is 16 amino acids. Per the germline V gene, CDR1 is LGHNT and CDR2 is FRNRAP. Trimming pared 1 base from V and 2 bases from J, leaving 14 bases between. The CDR3 DNA follows: TGTGCTAGTGGTTTGGGACGGGGGACCGCTCAAGAGACCCAGTACTTC. This gives the protein CASGLGRGTAQETQYF. Full variable domain (remainder filled in from reference TRBV12-5 and TRBJ2-5): DARVTQTPRHKVTEMGQEVTMRCQPILGHNTVFWYRQTMMQGLELLAYFRNRAPLDDSGMPKDRFSAEMPDATLATLKIQPSEPRDSAVYFCASGLGRGTAQETQYFGPGTRLLVL.

The genes are TRBV7-9 and TRBJ2-1; 7 nucleotides align to TRBD1. V lost 3 bases, J lost 11 bases, and 7 bases stayed unmatched. Germline V lookup: CDR1 SEHNR, CDR2 FQNEAQ (reference sequence). The CDR3 contains 13 residues. The CDR3 nucleotides read TGTGCCAGCAGCTTCCGGGACAGACCAAAGCAGTTCTTC. Its translation is CASSFRDRPKQFF. Filled out from reference TRBV7-9 and TRBJ2-1, the complete variable domain reads DTGVSQNPRHKITKRGQNVTFRCDPISEHNRLYWYRQTLGQGPEFLTYFQNEAQLEKSRLLSDRFSAERPKGSFSTLEIQRTEQGDSAMYLCASSFRDRPKQFFGPGTRLTVL.

The gene calls are TRBV19 and TRBJ2-6, with no clear D. Between the trimmed V and J ends, which lost 5 bases and 0 bases, there was a span of 8 bases. From germline, CDR1 is LNHDA and CDR2 SQIVND (reference sequence). The CDR3 is 15 residues long. The DNA for the CDR3 is TGTGCCAGTAGTGGCCGCGGCTCTGGGGCCAACGTCCTGACTTTC. This encodes CASSGRGSGANVLTF.

CDR3 sequence reads: CASSGAPRGSEQFF. CDR3 nucleotides: TGTGCCAGCAGTGGAGCCCCGCGGGGAAGTGAGCAGTTCTTC. The rearrangement uses TRBV6-6 and TRBJ2-1, with D possibly matching TRBD2 (6 bases). Trimming took off 5 bases at V and 9 bases at J, with 17 bases between the two ends. Germline CDR1 and CDR2: MNHNY and SVGAGI (reference sequence). This CDR3 is 14 amino acids long.

This clone occurred a few times. The J gene is TRBJ1-4, the V gene TRBV5-6; TRBD1 aligns across 7 bases. Germline loops: CDR1 SGHDT, CDR2 YYEEEE. CDR3 length: 15 amino acids. Trimming removed 4 bases from V and 7 bases from J; junction bases left unmatched: 10. The CDR3 DNA follows: TGTGCCAGCAGCGTAAAGACAGGGATTGGTGAAAAACTGTTTTTT. It encodes CASSVKTGIGEKLFF.

Judged by abundance, this clone is medium-sized. The chain links TRBV7-8 to TRBJ2-1; D gene ambiguous. The V gene lost 2 bases and the J gene lost 8 bases, with 4 bases spanning the gap. The CDR3 length is 11 residues. CDR1 is SGHVS and CDR2 is FQNEAQ in the germline V gene. CDR3 loop: CASSLSDEQFF. The CDR3 region has the DNA TGTGCCAGCAGCTTATCGGATGAGCAGTTCTTC.

The rearrangement uses TRBV5-1 and TRBJ1-1; the D is unclear. Germline loops: CDR1 SGHRS, CDR2 YFSETQ. The germline V and J ends were trimmed by 4 bases and 5 bases, with 21 bases remaining between them. This CDR3 has 16 amino acids. CDR3 nucleotide sequence: TGCGCCAGCAGCAAATTCATGACAACCATAGAGACTGAAGCTTTCTTT. This codes for CASSKFMTTIETEAFF.

This clone was seen a handful of times. This chain uses TRBV5-1 with TRBJ1-3; D ambiguous. Germline assignment: CDR1 SGHRS and CDR2 YFSETQ. This CDR3 is built from 15 residues. Trimming removed 2 bases from V and 0 bases from J, with 9 bases in between. CDR3 loop: CASSFFGSSGNTIYF. For the CDR3, the DNA is TGCGCCAGCAGCTTTTTCGGGAGCTCTGGAAACACCATATATTTT.